This note documents a single T cell receptor (beta chain) sequence. What it recognizes is unknown. On the immunoSEQ platform, TCR beta CDR3s were sequenced at survey depth. Here immunoSEQ multiplex PCR was the method, and the copy in TCRdb shows in-frame clones only, minus some. The data contain a few thousand clones, 64% of them singletons. This CDR3 comprises 19 residues. V dropped 0 bases and J dropped 1; count of bases not matched to a gene: 8. Per germline, CDR1 LGHNA and CDR2 YSLEER. This sample stems from a study of CD8 T cell repertoires and HIV-1 epitope variants. Study background: Epitopes were three Gag families plus Nef HW9 and YT9.

The TCR sequence derives from a male donor with HIV. The material sequenced was cultured CD8+ T cells derived from PBMCs. The chain is built from TRBV4-3 and TRBJ2-6, with TRBD1 matching 8 bases. The CDR3 nucleotides read TGCGCCAGCAGCCAAGATCGGCAGGGGGCTTATTCTGGGGCCAACGTCCTGACTTTC. This translates into CASSQDRQGAYSGANVLTF.